These 31 T cell receptor beta chains originate from one sample sequenced in a study of blood T cells in healthy people across ages. The authors ran a second PCR of roughly 7 to 11 cycles using a sample-barcoded 5' primer and a J-beta primer mix. TCRdb reprocessed the 5' RACE reads with MiXCR, giving one entry per CDR3 protein. The sample records just under 900,000 distinct CDR3 sequences, more than 25% being singletons. Sequencing was carried out using blood. These receptor sequences come from a woman older than 75 in good health.

This chain joins TRBV6-2 or TRBV6-3 and TRBJ2-2, with 8 nucleotides matching TRBD1. Germline V gene lookup returns CDR1 MNHEY and CDR2 SVGEGT. The J segment lost 7 bases and the V segment lost 5 bases, leaving 3 bases of the junction unmatched. This CDR3 region has 13 residues. This CDR3 is CASSQTGVGELFF. The CDR3 DNA follows: TGTGCCAGCAGTCAGACAGGGGTCGGGGAGCTGTTTTTT.

This clonotype has just a few counts. The genes are TRBV20-1 and TRBJ1-5; 7 positions agree with TRBD1. Per germline, CDR1 DFQATT and CDR2 SNEGSKA (reference sequence). The J segment lost 2 bases and the V segment lost 4 bases, leaving 8 bases of the junction unmatched. The CDR3 runs 15 residues. CDR3 in amino acids: CSAITGVGGNQPQHF. The CDR3 region has the DNA TGCAGTGCTATCACAGGGGTGGGGGGCAATCAGCCCCAGCATTTT.

The chain couples TRBV20-1 to TRBJ1-5; TRBD1 might be the D (6 bases). This CDR3 has 14 amino acids. Germline V gene sequence: CDR1 DFQATT, CDR2 SNEGSKA (reference sequence). The V and J ends lost 6 bases and 1 base respectively, with 13 bases between them. CDR3 sequence: CSAIQGGSNQPQHF. The CDR3, as DNA: TGCAGTGCCATACAGGGTGGCAGCAATCAGCCCCAGCATTTT.

The chain is built from TRBV18 and TRBJ1-3; D is uncertain. CDR3 size: 14 residues. The V gene's germline CDR1 is KGHSH and CDR2 LQKENI. Trimming shortened V by 2 bases and J by 4 bases, and 9 bases separated the two germline ends. The chain's CDR3 is CASSPESVGNTIYF. The CDR3 coding sequence is TGTGCCAGCTCACCAGAATCCGTCGGAAACACCATATATTTT.

About this clonotype itself: It is unclear where the CDR3 begins or ends on the DNA, so no DNA is shown, and the CDR3 is as TCRdb lists it. V and J are TRBV7-9 and TRBJ1-2; no DNA check was done on the table's D call, TRBD1. With termini counted, the CDR3 has 15 amino acids. Germline assignment: CDR1 SEHNR and CDR2 FQNEAQ (reference sequence). The CDR3 reads CASSSLDNRLGGYTF.

The chain employs TRBV18 and TRBJ1-1, with D possibly matching TRBD1 (6 bases). Germline V lookup: CDR1 KGHSH, CDR2 LQKENI. The V end was cut by 3 bases, the J end by 1 base, with 18 bases between. The CDR3 has 17 amino acids. The CDR3 spells CASSPRNRVRTNTEAFF. The CDR3 coding sequence is TGTGCCAGCTCACCGCGCAACAGGGTGAGGACGAACACTGAAGCTTTCTTT.

Ten or more counts support this clonotype. This sequence joins TRBV24-1 and TRBJ2-5; D might be TRBD1 or TRBD2, each matching 5 bases. Trimming removed 4 bases at V and 2 bases at J, with 7 bases between. CDR3 length: 13 residues. CDR1 and CDR2 (germline): KGHDR, SFDVKD. CDR3 loop: CATSEGEQETQYF. In DNA, the CDR3 is TGTGCCACCAGTGAAGGGGAGCAAGAGACCCAGTACTTC.

The chain is built from TRBV3-1 and TRBJ1-5, with D maybe TRBD1 (5 bases). Trimming cost V 4 bases and J 0 bases, with 10 bases left between them. The CDR3 contains 15 residues. Germline loops: CDR1 LGHDT, CDR2 YNNKEL (reference sequence). The CDR3 bases are TGTGCCAGCAGCCGGGCGGGGGGTAGCAATCAGCCCCAGCATTTT. It encodes CASSRAGGSNQPQHF.

With regard to this clonotype: A much more abundant neighbour one base away suggests this may be a read error. This sequence joins TRBV20-1 and TRBJ2-1; the match to TRBD2 covers 7 bases. This CDR3 contains 17 residues. Per the germline V gene, CDR1 is DFQATT and CDR2 is SNEGSKA (reference sequence). The CDR3 loop reads CSARDLAGDYSYNEQVF. DNA of the CDR3: TGCAGTGCTAGAGATCTTGCGGGGGACTACTCCTACAATGAGCAGGTCTTC.

This clonotype came up many times. The rearrangement joins TRBV27 to TRBJ2-7; the match to TRBD2 covers 8 bases. Trimming at V came to 2 bases and at J to 2 bases, leaving 5 bases not matched to a gene. The germline V gene encodes CDR1 MNHEY and CDR2 SMNVEV (reference sequence). The CDR3 runs to 15 residues. The CDR3 loop reads CASSLTAGAPYEQYF. The CDR3 DNA follows: TGTGCCAGCAGTTTAACAGCGGGGGCCCCCTACGAGCAGTACTTC.

Turning to this clonotype: Being one base from a much bigger clone, this may be a read error. The chain joins TRBV11-2 to TRBJ2-1; D uncertain. The end of the DNA fits TRBJ2-7 better, so the J call may be wrong. The CDR3 is made up of 17 amino acids. The germline gives CDR1 SGHAT, CDR2 FQNNGV. CDR3 region: CASSPLSPAGFYNEQYF. The CDR3 DNA reads TGTGCCAGCAGCCCCCTGTCCCCGGCCGGGTTCTACAATGAGCAGTACTTC.

In regard to this clonotype: This may come from a read error, since a much larger clone is one base off. The chain combines TRBV6-1 with TRBJ2-7; 8 bases agree with TRBD1. Gene TRBJ2-5 matches the end of the DNA better, so the J call may be wrong. Germline lookup yields CDR1 MNHNS and CDR2 SASEGT. This CDR3 region has 19 residues. CDR3 sequence (DNA): TGTGCCAGCGGCCGAACAGGAATTACAGGGGGAACTATTCGGGAGACCCAGTACTTC. It specifies CASGRTGITGGTIRETQYF.

This clonotype was seen repeatedly, ten times or more. This chain links TRBV5-1 with TRBJ2-5; D gene ambiguous. Germline-derived CDR1 and CDR2 are SGHRS and YFSETQ. This CDR3 comprises 17 residues. The V end was cut by 0 bases, the J end by 2 bases, with 17 bases between. The CDR3 region has the DNA TGCGCCAGCAGCTTGGTGCCCAGGCTCAACTATCAAGAGACCCAGTACTTC. Translation: CASSLVPRLNYQETQYF. The whole variable domain, remainder taken from reference TRBV5-1 and TRBJ2-5, is KAGVTQTPRYLIKTRGQQVTLSCSPISGHRSVSWYQQTPGQGLQFLFEYFSETQRNKGNFPGRFSGRQFSNSRSEMNVSTLELGDSALYLCASSLVPRLNYQETQYFGPGTRLLVL.

This clonotype was found many times. The rearrangement links TRBV5-4 to TRBJ1-2; 8 bases line up with TRBD1. This CDR3 is built from 17 residues. CDR1 SGHNT and CDR2 YYREEE come from the germline V gene (reference sequence). Unmatched junction bases numbered 9, after V lost 0 bases and J lost 2 bases. The CDR3, as DNA: TGTGCCAGCAGCTTGGGTCTTCGAGGACAGGGCAACTATGGCTACACCTTC. As protein: CASSLGLRGQGNYGYTF.

The rearrangement uses TRBV12-3 or TRBV12-4 and TRBJ2-2, with a weak D call TRBD1 (6 bases). The V end lost 3 bases, the J end lost 4 bases, and 15 bases lay between the germline ends. This CDR3 has 16 amino acids. The CDR3 region is CASSFPIGGGTGELFF. The DNA for the CDR3 is TGTGCCAGCAGTTTCCCGATTGGGGGCGGCACCGGGGAGCTGTTTTTT.

This clonotype has just a few counts. This chain uses TRBV6-4 with TRBJ2-1; 9 bases align to TRBD2. After removal of 5 bases from V and 6 bases from J, the junction contained 5 bases not matched to a gene. The V gene's germline CDR1 is MRHNA and CDR2 SNTAGT. The CDR3 is 14 residues long. CDR3 in DNA: TGTGCCAGCAGTAGCGGGGGGACCACCAATGAGCAGTTCTTC. Residues: CASSSGGTTNEQFF.

This clonotype was observed a few times. The chain links TRBV4-3 to TRBJ2-1, with 7 bases fitting TRBD2. Germline V CDR1 and CDR2: LGHNA, YSLEER. With V trimmed by 9 bases and J by 3 bases, 14 bases remained unmatched. This CDR3 contains 16 residues. CDR3 sequence reads: CASGPSSGGHYNEQFF. The CDR3 DNA reads TGCGCCAGTGGCCCCTCATCGGGGGGTCACTACAATGAGCAGTTCTTC.

The rearrangement links TRBV29-1 to TRBJ2-3; TRBD2 matches 9 bases. The CDR3 is made up of 16 amino acids. Germline lookup yields CDR1 SQVTM and CDR2 ANQGSEA. The junction had 7 bases not matched to a gene; V was cut back by 3 bases and J by 0 bases. CDR3 nucleotide sequence: TGCAGCGTTGACAGCGGGAGGAAGGTTAGCACAGATACGCAGTATTTT. This sequence encodes CSVDSGRKVSTDTQYF.

This clonotype was seen only a few times. V is TRBV6-2 or TRBV6-3 and J is TRBJ1-6; D call uncertain. Trimming took off 8 bases at V and 10 bases at J, with 18 bases between the two ends. Germline CDR1 reads MNHEY; CDR2 reads SVGEGT. The length of the CDR3 is 14 residues. CDR3 loop: CASGRREGGSPLHF. CDR3 DNA: TGTGCCAGCGGCCGGCGGGAGGGTGGATCACCCCTCCACTTT.

This clonotype was found a few times. This chain links TRBV20-1 with TRBJ1-4, with D maybe TRBD1 (5 bases). CDR3 length equals 13 residues. The V end lost 4 bases, the J end lost 6 bases, and 12 bases lay between the germline ends. Germline V gives CDR1 DFQATT, CDR2 SNEGSKA (reference sequence). The CDR3 is CSATTGSDEKLFF. CDR3 nucleotide sequence: TGCAGTGCTACTACAGGATCAGATGAAAAACTGTTTTTT.

This clonotype showed up many times. CDR3 nucleotides: TGTGCCAGCAGCTCAAGGAATCAAGAGACCCAGTACTTC. It is translated as CASSSRNQETQYF. This chain links TRBV7-2 with TRBJ2-5, with D uncertain. This CDR3 is built from 13 residues. The V gene's germline CDR1 is SGHTA and CDR2 FQGNSA. Deletions cut 4 bases from V and 2 bases from J, with 8 bases between. The variable domain in full, completed from reference TRBV7-2 and TRBJ2-5, reads GAGVSQSPSNKVTEKGKDVELRCDPISGHTALYWYRQSLGQGLEFLIYFQGNSAPDKSGLPSDRFSAERTGGSVSTLTIQRTQQEDSAVYLCASSSRNQETQYFGPGTRLLVL.

This clonotype was seen repeatedly, ten times or more. This rearrangement joins TRBV10-3 to TRBJ2-5, with 14 bases identical to TRBD2. Germline V gene data show CDR1 as ENHRY and CDR2 as SYGVKD. The V and J ends lost 2 bases and 5 bases, in that order; junction bases with no gene match: 13. The length of the CDR3 is 19 residues. The DNA for the CDR3 is TGTGCCATCAGTGAGAAGGGGACTAGCGGGGGAGGGAGTCCGGAGACCCAGTACTTC. Encoded protein: CAISEKGTSGGGSPETQYF.

With regard to this clonotype: This may be a read error: a much more frequent sequence differs by one nucleotide. The chain links TRBV6-2 or TRBV6-3 to TRBJ1-1; D gene unclear. The length of the CDR3 is 10 residues. Per the germline V gene, CDR1 is MNHEY and CDR2 is SVGEGT. Between the trimmed V and J ends, which lost 7 bases and 1 base, there was a span of 1 base. CDR3 loop: CASKNTEAFF. CDR3 nucleotide sequence: TGTGCCAGCAAGAACACTGAAGCTTTCTTT.

This rearrangement joins TRBV5-5 to TRBJ2-3; TRBD2 agrees at 12 bases. The CDR3 runs 16 residues. Germline CDR1 SGHKS, CDR2 YYEKEE (reference sequence). V shed 0 bases, J shed 6 bases, and the junction held 5 bases outside the gene matches. The CDR3 sequence: CASSLAASGGADTQYF. Written as DNA, the CDR3 is TGTGCCAGCAGCTTGGCCGCTAGCGGGGGGGCGGATACGCAGTATTTT.

The rearrangement links TRBV15 to TRBJ2-4; no reliable D call. The tail of the sequence fits TRBJ2-5 better, so the J call may be wrong. Germline lookup yields CDR1 LNHNV and CDR2 YYDKDF (reference sequence). The CDR3 is made up of 13 amino acids. The CDR3 nucleotides are TGTGCCACCAGCAGAGTTAAGGAAGAGACCCAGTACTTC. Translated, it gives CATSRVKEETQYF.

The rearrangement uses TRBV7-8 and TRBJ2-4; D possibly corresponds to TRBD1 (6 bases). The DNA end is a closer match to TRBJ2-7, so the J assignment may be wrong. CDR3 length: 15 amino acids. Germline CDR1 is SGHVS and CDR2 is FQNEAQ. The CDR3 nucleotides read TGTGCCAGCAGCTTTAACAGGGTGCAATTGGACGAGCAGTACTTC. Translation: CASSFNRVQLDEQYF.

There are a few counts of this clonotype. V usage is TRBV5-5 and J usage is TRBJ2-1; 11 positions match TRBD2. The tail of the sequence fits TRBJ2-7 better, so the J call may be wrong. This CDR3 comprises 16 residues. CDR1 and CDR2 from the germline V gene are SGHKS and YYEKEE (reference sequence). CDR3 amino acids: CASSLDSLAGGNEQYF. The CDR3 nucleotides are TGTGCCAGCAGCTTGGACTCCCTAGCGGGGGGCAATGAGCAGTACTTC.

This clonotype was seen only a few times. This may come from a read error, since a much larger clone is one base off. The J gene is TRBJ2-1, the V gene TRBV6-2 or TRBV6-3; a weak D match, TRBD2 (5 bases). Trimming pared 6 bases from V and 15 bases from J, leaving 15 bases between. Germline V gene data show CDR1 as MNHEY and CDR2 as SVGEGT. The CDR3 extends over 11 amino acids. CDR3 nucleotide sequence: TGTGCCAGCAGGTACCTGGAAGCGGTGTTCTTC. This codes for CASRYLEAVFF.

This clonotype was seen more than once but under ten times. The chain combines TRBV6-5 with TRBJ1-4, with TRBD1 as a possible D gene (5 bases). The germline CDR1 and CDR2 sequences are MNHEY and SVGAGI. The CDR3 spans 20 residues. V was shortened by 0 bases and J by 0 bases, with 20 bases between the two germline ends. This CDR3 reads CASSYSGGGSSSSTNEKLFF. In DNA, the CDR3 is TGTGCCAGCAGTTACTCTGGGGGAGGTAGTTCTTCATCAACTAATGAAAAACTGTTTTTT.

The table lists this clonotype with many counts. The CDR3 here is CASRRDRATYNEQFF. CDR3 DNA sequence: TGCGCCAGCAGAAGGGACAGGGCCACCTACAATGAGCAGTTCTTC. This chain joins TRBV4-1 and TRBJ2-1; 9 bases agree with TRBD1. The V and J ends lost 6 bases and 2 bases, in that order; junction bases with no gene match: 5. The germline V gene has CDR1 MGHRA and CDR2 YSYEKL. The CDR3 is made up of 15 amino acids.

This clonotype was counted at least ten times. This chain joins TRBV27 and TRBJ2-5; possible D gene TRBD1, 7 bases. CDR3 size: 16 residues. V was clipped by 0 bases and J by 5 bases, with 16 bases between them. Germline V gene sequence: CDR1 MNHEY, CDR2 SMNVEV (reference sequence). The CDR3 nucleotides read TGTGCCAGCAGTTTATCCCCCTCGACAGGGAGGGAGACCCAGTACTTC. Translated: CASSLSPSTGRETQYF.